One and the same sample provided the 6 T cell receptor beta chains below, sequenced in a study of blood T cell repertoires in COVID-19. Measured with immunoSEQ multiplex PCR; TCRdb has only the in-frame clones, and not every one. The data hold 50,000 to 75,000 clones, with over 65% observed a single time. The sample comprised peripheral blood. All receptors come from a man at least 80 years old with active or convalescent COVID-19.

J is TRBJ2-7 and V is TRBV7-2, with 7 bases identical to TRBD2. The CDR3 covers 18 residues. Germline assignment: CDR1 SGHTA and CDR2 FQGNSA. With V trimmed by 3 bases and J by 2 bases, 16 bases remained unmatched. DNA for the CDR3: TGTGCCAGCAGCTTCGCCAGTAATAGCGGGTCACGGCCCTACGAGCAGTACTTC. This translates into CASSFASNSGSRPYEQYF.

The chain combines TRBV19 with TRBJ1-2, with D tentatively TRBD1 (6 bases). The CDR3 runs 13 residues. CDR1 and CDR2 (germline): LNHDA, SQIVND (reference sequence). Trimming shortened V by 5 bases and J by 1 base, and 8 bases separated the two germline ends. The CDR3 loop is CASSQGINYGYTF. CDR3 in DNA: TGTGCCAGTAGTCAGGGGATTAACTATGGCTACACCTTC.

The chain combines TRBV5-1 with TRBJ2-3, with 10 positions matching TRBD1. This CDR3 contains 19 residues. Germline CDR1 is SGHRS and CDR2 is YFSETQ. The V gene end was trimmed by 0 bases and the J gene end by 3 bases; junction bases not matched to a gene: 13. This CDR3 is CASSLGDPSDRGLTDTQYF. In DNA, the CDR3 is TGCGCCAGCAGCTTGGGAGATCCCTCCGACAGGGGGCTAACAGATACGCAGTATTTT. Complete variable domain (other parts from reference TRBV5-1 and TRBJ2-3): KAGVTQTPRYLIKTRGQQVTLSCSPISGHRSVSWYQQTPGQGLQFLFEYFSETQRNKGNFPGRFSGRQFSNSRSEMNVSTLELGDSALYLCASSLGDPSDRGLTDTQYFGPGTRLTVL.

The chain's CDR3 is CASSPQRRKKGELFF. The CDR3, as DNA: TGTGCCAGCAGCCCACAGAGGAGGAAAAAAGGGGAGCTGTTTTTT. The rearrangement uses TRBV5-6 and TRBJ2-2; weak D call: TRBD2 (5 bases). This CDR3 has 15 amino acids. V was trimmed by 4 bases and J by 8 bases, leaving 18 bases between them. Germline CDR1 and CDR2: SGHDT and YYEEEE.

By sample fraction, this clone is medium-sized. The chain employs TRBV6-2 or TRBV6-3 and TRBJ1-5; 7 bases fit TRBD1. The V segment lost 6 bases and the J segment 3 bases; nucleotides outside the gene matches: 5. Germline loops: CDR1 MNHEY, CDR2 SVGEGT. CDR3 length: 14 amino acids. CDR3 coding DNA: TGTGCCAGCAGCCTGGGACAGCTCAATCAGCCCCAGCATTTT. This sequence encodes CASSLGQLNQPQHF.

The chain recombines TRBV18 with TRBJ2-5, with TRBD1 as a possible D gene (5 bases). The CDR3 has 14 amino acids. V shed 2 bases and J shed 5 bases, with 12 bases lying between them. Looked up from germline, CDR1 is KGHSH and CDR2 is LQKENI. CDR3 in DNA: TGTGCCAGCTCACCATCCCAGGGTCTCGAGACCCAGTACTTC. The encoded protein is CASSPSQGLETQYF.